This TCR beta chain was recorded in a study of cytomegalovirus exposure and HLA in healthy donors. The PCR contained 60 Vbeta and 13 Jbeta primers. Method: immunoSEQ multiplex PCR; TCRdb's copy keeps in-frame clones and lacks some. The sample contains more than 100,000 clones, around 67% of which appear only once. Looked up from germline, CDR1 is SGHTA and CDR2 is FQGNSA. V lost 3 bases to trimming and J lost 5 bases; unmatched junction nucleotides: 9. The CDR3 runs 16 residues. Material: PBMCs. The chain uses TRBV7-2 and TRBJ2-2; TRBD1 agrees at 7 bases. The receptor's source is a middle-aged woman in good health and CMV-seronegative. CDR3 nucleotide sequence: TGTGCCAGCAGCTTCAGACAGGGCCCAACAACCGGGGAGCTGTTTTTT. Its translation is CASSFRQGPTTGELFF.